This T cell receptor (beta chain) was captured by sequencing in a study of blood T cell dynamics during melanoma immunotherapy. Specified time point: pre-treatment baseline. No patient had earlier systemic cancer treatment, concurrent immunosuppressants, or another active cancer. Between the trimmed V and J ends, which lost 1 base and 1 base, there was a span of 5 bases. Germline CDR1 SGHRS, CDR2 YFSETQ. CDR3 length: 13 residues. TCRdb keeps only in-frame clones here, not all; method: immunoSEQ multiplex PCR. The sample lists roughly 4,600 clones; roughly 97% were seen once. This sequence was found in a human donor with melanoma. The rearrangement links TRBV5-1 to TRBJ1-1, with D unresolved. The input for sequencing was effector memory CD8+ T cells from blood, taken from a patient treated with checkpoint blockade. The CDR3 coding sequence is TGCGCCAGCAGCTTGTTGAAGAACACTGAAGCTTTCTTT. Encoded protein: CASSLLKNTEAFF.